This is a list of T cell receptor beta chains from one sample in a study of T cell repertoires in cytomegalovirus infection. TCRdb reanalysed the reads using MiXCR and keeps one entry per CDR3 protein. This table has fewer than 550,000 distinct CDR3 sequences, 15% to 20% appearing once. The sample taken for sequencing was CD8+ T cells from PBMCs. Receptor source: a human donor in good health (CMV status not recorded). Some clones in this sample may be carry-over from other donors' samples. CDR3s include the opening cysteine and the closing phenylalanine or tryptophan. Each record gives: V gene, D gene, clone size, J gene, CDR3 DNA, CDR3 protein. The D gene is left open where the match is weak. Where a row states a size, it is once, few, many or the class of an expanded clone; other rows omit it.

V gene: TRBV19; D gene: NA; clone size: NA; J gene: TRBJ1-1; CDR3 DNA: TGTGCCAGTAGCCCCGGATCGGATGGGGTCACTGAAGCTTTCTTT; CDR3 protein: CASSPGSDGVTEAFF
V gene: TRBV6-1; D gene: TRBD1; clone size: medium-sized; J gene: TRBJ1-5; CDR3 DNA: TGTGCCAGCAGTGAAGAAGCAGGGGGGGTTCAGCCCCAGCATTTT; CDR3 protein: CASSEEAGGVQPQHF
V gene: TRBV5-4; D gene: TRBD1; clone size: NA; J gene: TRBJ1-1; CDR3 DNA: TGTGCCAGCAGCTGGACAGGGAGGGACACTGAAGCTTTCTTT; CDR3 protein: CASSWTGRDTEAFF
V gene: TRBV28; D gene: TRBD2; clone size: many; J gene: TRBJ2-3; CDR3 DNA: TGTGCCAGCAGCCTAAAGCGGGAGCTCACAGATACGCAGTATTTT; CDR3 protein: CASSLKRELTDTQYF
V gene: TRBV9; D gene: NA; clone size: NA; J gene: TRBJ2-1; CDR3 DNA: TGTGCCAGCAGCGTAGGAGGGTCTGAGCAGTTCTTC; CDR3 protein: CASSVGGSEQFF
V gene: TRBV10-3; D gene: NA; clone size: few; J gene: TRBJ2-3; CDR3 DNA: TGTGCCATCAGCCCTGGTCAGGGCCTAGTCACAGATACGCAGTATTTT; CDR3 protein: CAISPGQGLVTDTQYF
V gene: TRBV7-2; D gene: NA; clone size: many; J gene: TRBJ1-1; CDR3 DNA: TGTGCCAGCAGATATCAGGTTGAAGCTTTCTTT; CDR3 protein: CASRYQVEAFF
V gene: TRBV2; D gene: NA; clone size: many; J gene: TRBJ1-5; CDR3 DNA: TGTGCCAGCAGTGAAGCGCGGAGGGGATGGCAGCCCCAGCATTTT; CDR3 protein: CASSEARRGWQPQHF
V gene: TRBV27; D gene: NA; clone size: NA; J gene: TRBJ2-1; CDR3 DNA: TGTGCCAGTAGGTCTAGTAGCTCCTACAATGAGCAGTTCTTC; CDR3 protein: CASRSSSSYNEQFF
V gene: TRBV27; D gene: TRBD2; clone size: few; J gene: TRBJ2-1; CDR3 DNA: TGTGCCAGCAGGGACCCCTTTGTAGCGGGAAAGGGTGACAATGAGCAGTTCTTC; CDR3 protein: CASRDPFVAGKGDNEQFF
V gene: TRBV27; D gene: NA; clone size: many; J gene: TRBJ1-1; CDR3 DNA: TGTGCCAGCAGTTTATCACGGGGAGGAGGCACTGAAGCTTTCTTT; CDR3 protein: CASSLSRGGGTEAFF
V gene: TRBV12-3/TRBV12-4; D gene: NA; clone size: many; J gene: TRBJ2-3; CDR3 DNA: TGTGCCAGCAGCTATAGGGGGGGCACAGATACGCAGTATTTT; CDR3 protein: CASSYRGGTDTQYF
V gene: TRBV12-3/TRBV12-4; D gene: TRBD1; clone size: many; J gene: TRBJ1-2; CDR3 DNA: TGTGCCAGCAGTTCCAGGGACAGCCACCACTATGGCTACACCTTC; CDR3 protein: CASSSRDSHHYGYTF
V gene: TRBV27; D gene: NA; clone size: NA; J gene: TRBJ2-7; CDR3 DNA: TGTGCCAGCGGAAGGACGGCCTACGAGCAGTACTTC; CDR3 protein: CASGRTAYEQYF
V gene: TRBV27; D gene: NA; clone size: NA; J gene: TRBJ2-1; CDR3 DNA: TGTGCCAGCAGTTCCCCCGCGGGGCAGGGGGTTTTGTTCTTC; CDR3 protein: CASSSPAGQGVLFF
V gene: TRBV28; D gene: TRBD1; clone size: NA; J gene: TRBJ1-5; CDR3 DNA: TGTGCCAGCAGTTCGGGACAGTTGAGGATTGAGCCCCAGCATTTT; CDR3 protein: CASSSGQLRIEPQHF
V gene: TRBV9; D gene: NA; clone size: NA; J gene: TRBJ1-2; CDR3 DNA: TGTGCCAGCAGCGTAGAAGACAGCCTCTATGGCTACACCTTC; CDR3 protein: CASSVEDSLYGYTF
V gene: TRBV4-1; D gene: TRBD2; clone size: few; J gene: TRBJ2-3; CDR3 DNA: TGCGCCAGCAGCCACAGCGGGAGGGCCGTGATCAGCACAGATACGCAGTATTTT; CDR3 protein: CASSHSGRAVISTDTQYF
V gene: TRBV7-8; D gene: NA; clone size: many; J gene: TRBJ1-5; CDR3 DNA: TGTGCCAGCAGCACCATGCGGGGGATTCAGCCCCAGCATTTT; CDR3 protein: CASSTMRGIQPQHF
V gene: TRBV11-2; D gene: NA; clone size: NA; J gene: TRBJ2-1; CDR3 DNA: TGTGCCAGCAGCTCCCCTTGGGGGACAAACAATGAGCAGTTCTTC; CDR3 protein: CASSSPWGTNNEQFF
V gene: TRBV2; D gene: NA; clone size: NA; J gene: TRBJ2-7; CDR3 DNA: TGTGCCAGCTCCTACGGGCAGTACTTC; CDR3 protein: CASSYGQYF
V gene: TRBV4-1; D gene: NA; clone size: NA; J gene: TRBJ2-5; CDR3 DNA: TGCGCCAGCAGGGGACCCTTGGGAGAGACCCAGTACTTC; CDR3 protein: CASRGPLGETQYF
V gene: TRBV19; D gene: NA; clone size: NA; J gene: TRBJ1-1; CDR3 DNA: TGTGCCAGTAGTCCCGCTGTACAGGATCCGAACACTGAAGCTTTCTTT; CDR3 protein: CASSPAVQDPNTEAFF
V gene: TRBV2; D gene: NA; clone size: NA; J gene: TRBJ2-7; CDR3 DNA: TGTGCCAGCAGCCCGCCGGCCGGGTACGAGCAGTACTTC; CDR3 protein: CASSPPAGYEQYF